These 28 T cell receptor beta chains were all obtained from the same sample, sequenced in a study of cytomegalovirus exposure and HLA in healthy donors. Clones were read by immunoSEQ multiplex PCR, and TCRdb kept only the in-frame ones, dropping some. The table records approximately 150,000 clones, less than 95% of them present only once. Source material: PBMCs. The receptors come from a woman under 30 in good health and CMV-seropositive.

The V gene is TRBV10-1, the J gene TRBJ2-7; 10 nucleotides agree with TRBD1. The CDR3 is made up of 15 amino acids. CDR1 is WNHNN, CDR2 SYGVQD, per germline (reference sequence). Trimming took 8 bases from V and 4 from J; bases not matched to a gene: 11. CDR3: CASSPGQGSRYEQYF. Written as DNA, the CDR3 is TGCGCCAGCTCACCGGGACAGGGGTCGAGGTACGAGCAGTACTTC.

The chain recombines TRBV27 with TRBJ1-3; no clear D gene. Trimming stripped 2 bases from V and 0 bases from J, with 8 bases between. The CDR3 contains 15 residues. The germline V gene encodes CDR1 MNHEY and CDR2 SMNVEV (reference sequence). The CDR3 DNA reads TGTGCCAGCAGTTTAACAAGGAGCTCTGGAAACACCATATATTTT. It translates to CASSLTRSSGNTIYF.

This clone turned up a few times. The J gene is TRBJ1-2, the V gene TRBV30; weak D call: TRBD1 (5 bases). CDR3 size: 13 residues. V was shortened by 3 bases and J by 8 bases, with 16 bases between the two germline ends. The germline V gene has CDR1 GTSNPN and CDR2 SVGIG (reference sequence). CDR3 sequence (DNA): TGTGCCTGGAGCCCCGACAGTCCTCAGGGCTACACCTTC. Encoded protein: CAWSPDSPQGYTF.

V and J are TRBV6-4 and TRBJ2-1; TRBD2 aligns across 9 bases. V trimming: 6 bases; J trimming: 1 base; junction bases outside the gene matches: 10. The CDR3 extends over 17 amino acids. The germline CDR1 and CDR2 sequences are MRHNA and SNTAGT. The DNA for the CDR3 is TGTGCCAGCAGAACAGGCGGGAGGGGAGGGTCCTACAATGAGCAGTTCTTC. It is translated as CASRTGGRGGSYNEQFF.

The rearrangement links TRBV6-6 to TRBJ1-3; 7 nucleotides agree with TRBD1. The CDR3 length is 15 residues. V lost 6 bases to trimming and J lost 0 bases; unmatched junction nucleotides: 5. Germline V gene lookup returns CDR1 MNHNY and CDR2 SVGAGI (reference sequence). The CDR3 DNA is TGTGCCAGCAGGGGTGGGACAGTCTCTGGAAACACCATATATTTT. Its translation: CASRGGTVSGNTIYF.

The J gene is TRBJ1-2, the V gene TRBV9, with no clear D. Trimming took 4 bases from V and 4 from J, leaving 11 bases between them. Germline CDR1 reads SGDLS; CDR2 reads YYNGEE. The CDR3 has 13 residues. The DNA of the CDR3 is TGTGCCAGCAGCCCAACTGACATCTATGGCTACACCTTC. Translated: CASSPTDIYGYTF. Combining the CDR3 with reference TRBV9 and TRBJ1-2 gives the whole variable domain DSGVTQTPKHLITATGQRVTLRCSPRSGDLSVYWYQQSLDQGLQFLIQYYNGEERAKGNILERFSAQQFPDLHSELNLSSLELGDSALYFCASSPTDIYGYTFGSGTRLTVV.

The chain uses TRBV15 and TRBJ1-5, with TRBD1 as a possible D gene (5 bases). The CDR3 extends over 14 amino acids. Germline lookup yields CDR1 LNHNV and CDR2 YYDKDF (reference sequence). The V gene lost 3 bases and the J gene lost 7 bases, with 13 bases spanning the gap. As DNA, the CDR3 is TGTGCCACCAGCAGTAGACAGAGGCACCAGCCCCAGCATTTT. As protein: CATSSRQRHQPQHF.

The chain couples TRBV12-5 to TRBJ2-1; 16 bases are a match to TRBD2. The CDR3 extends over 18 amino acids. V gave up 1 base and J gave up 8 bases; unmatched junction bases: 8. CDR1 and CDR2 from the germline V gene are LGHNT and FRNRAP. The CDR3 sequence: CASGLDPGLAGGHDEQFF. For the CDR3, the DNA is TGTGCTAGTGGTTTGGATCCGGGACTAGCGGGAGGGCACGATGAGCAGTTCTTC.

The V call is TRBV5-6, the J call TRBJ2-7; TRBD2 is a possible D gene (5 bases). The CDR3 length is 16 residues. Trimming stripped 1 base from V and 5 bases from J, with 19 bases between. Germline V gives CDR1 SGHDT, CDR2 YYEEEE. The CDR3: CASSLKRLLSKNEQYF. The CDR3 DNA reads as TGTGCCAGCAGCTTGAAAAGACTACTCTCGAAGAACGAGCAGTACTTC.

The chain uses TRBV4-1 and TRBJ2-1; 7 bases align to TRBD1. V lost 4 bases and J lost 6; bases outside the gene matches: 6. Germline values: CDR1 MGHRA, CDR2 YSYEKL. This CDR3 has 14 residues. CDR3 amino acids: CASSRIDRANEQFF. For the CDR3, the DNA is TGCGCCAGCAGCCGGATTGACAGGGCCAATGAGCAGTTCTTC.

V gene TRBV6-1 combines with J gene TRBJ1-6; 10 bases line up with TRBD1. Germline assignment: CDR1 MNHNS and CDR2 SASEGT. The CDR3 is 15 residues long. The V segment lost 1 base and the J segment 10 bases; nucleotides outside the gene matches: 4. The CDR3 loop reads CASSEGDRGYSPLHF. The DNA of the CDR3 is TGTGCCAGCAGTGAAGGGGACAGGGGTTACTCACCCCTCCACTTT.

The rearrangement joins TRBV27 to TRBJ2-7; D perhaps matches TRBD1 (6 bases). This CDR3 is 16 amino acids long. Trimming took off 6 bases at V and 2 bases at J, with 20 bases between the two ends. Germline V gives CDR1 MNHEY, CDR2 SMNVEV (reference sequence). CDR3 residues: CASRKLTGVVAYEQYF. The CDR3 DNA sequence: TGTGCCAGCAGGAAACTGACAGGAGTGGTTGCCTACGAGCAGTACTTC.

The rearrangement joins TRBV2 to TRBJ2-5, with 12 bases matching TRBD2. Germline CDR1 is SNHLY and CDR2 is FYNNEI. The CDR3 is 15 amino acids. V lost 7 bases and J lost 5; bases outside the gene matches: 8. The CDR3 reads CASIPSGRAQETQYF. CDR3 DNA: TGTGCCAGCATTCCTAGCGGGAGGGCCCAGGAGACCCAGTACTTC.

This chain connects TRBV11-2 to TRBJ2-5, with 8 bases identical to TRBD1. With 5 bases clipped from V and 4 bases from J, the junction kept 6 bases outside the gene matches. CDR3 length: 14 residues. Germline loops: CDR1 SGHAT, CDR2 FQNNGV. CDR3 loop: CASSPLGQGETQYF. The CDR3 nucleotides read TGTGCCAGCAGCCCCCTTGGACAGGGAGAGACCCAGTACTTC.

The V call is TRBV30, the J call TRBJ1-1; D call uncertain. Germline V gene lookup returns CDR1 GTSNPN and CDR2 SVGIG (reference sequence). The CDR3 is 13 amino acids. V shed 0 bases and J shed 5 bases, with 10 bases lying between them. The CDR3: CAWSVSPGTEAFF. In DNA form, the CDR3 reads TGTGCCTGGAGTGTCTCTCCGGGAACTGAAGCTTTCTTT.

Written as DNA, the CDR3 is TGTGCCAGCAGCTGGATGACAGGGGGTCGCTATGGCTACACCTTC. Its protein is CASSWMTGGRYGYTF. The gene calls are TRBV5-6 and TRBJ1-2; 9 bases line up with TRBD1. Germline V CDR1 and CDR2: SGHDT, YYEEEE. V lost 3 bases, J lost 4 bases, and 7 bases stayed unmatched. This CDR3 is 15 amino acids long.

This clone was observed once. The chain links TRBV28 to TRBJ2-1, with 13 bases lining up with TRBD2. Germline loops: CDR1 MDHEN, CDR2 SYDVKM. The V segment lost 6 bases and the J segment 7 bases; nucleotides outside the gene matches: 9. CDR3 length equals 16 residues. CDR3 coding DNA: TGTGCCAGCAGGATAATGGGGACTAGCGGGATAAATGAGCAGTTCTTC. It yields the protein CASRIMGTSGINEQFF. Full variable domain (outside the CDR3, taken from reference TRBV28 and TRBJ2-1): DVKVTQSSRYLVKRTGEKVFLECVQDMDHENMFWYRQDPGLGLRLIYFSYDVKMKEKGDIPEGYSVSREKKERFSLILESASTNQTSMYLCASRIMGTSGINEQFFGPGTRLTVL.

The chain combines TRBV10-3 with TRBJ2-5; TRBD1 matches at 8 bases. With V trimmed by 4 bases and J by 2 bases, 9 bases remained unmatched. The germline gives CDR1 ENHRY, CDR2 SYGVKD. The CDR3 spans 16 residues. The CDR3: CAISAPPTGEQETQYF. For the CDR3, the DNA is TGTGCCATCAGTGCCCCCCCGACAGGGGAACAAGAGACCCAGTACTTC.

The chain carries TRBV19 and TRBJ2-3; a weak D match, TRBD1 (5 bases). V lost 1 base to trimming and J lost 3 bases, with 11 bases between them. Per germline, CDR1 LNHDA and CDR2 SQIVND (reference sequence). This CDR3 spans 15 amino acids. CDR3 DNA sequence: TGTGCCAGTAGTATAGCCAGGGTAGGGACAGATACGCAGTATTTT. Translating it yields CASSIARVGTDTQYF. Full variable domain (missing parts from reference TRBV19 and TRBJ2-3): DGGITQSPKYLFRKEGQNVTLSCEQNLNHDAMYWYRQDPGQGLRLIYYSQIVNDFQKGDIAEGYSVSREKKESFPLTVTSAQKNPTAFYLCASSIARVGTDTQYFGPGTRLTVL.

V and J are TRBV5-1 and TRBJ1-5; TRBD1 agrees at 10 bases. Germline-derived CDR1 and CDR2 are SGHRS and YFSETQ. The junction had 11 bases not matched to a gene; V was cut back by 4 bases and J by 1 base. This CDR3 is 18 amino acids long. CDR3 loop: CASSPGTGDGGSNQPQHF. The CDR3 DNA reads TGCGCCAGCAGCCCGGGGACAGGGGATGGGGGAAGCAATCAGCCCCAGCATTTT.

This chain uses TRBV18 with TRBJ1-1; 9 bases fit TRBD1. Per the germline V gene, CDR1 is KGHSH and CDR2 is LQKENI. J lost 9 bases, V lost 3 bases, and 8 bases had no gene match. There are 14 residues in the CDR3. The CDR3 spells CASSPRGQGKKAFF. The CDR3 DNA follows: TGTGCCAGCTCACCCAGGGGACAGGGTAAGAAAGCTTTCTTT.

V usage is TRBV5-1 and J usage is TRBJ2-5, with D possibly TRBD2 on 6 matching bases. The CDR3 runs 17 residues. The germline V gene encodes CDR1 SGHRS and CDR2 YFSETQ. Trimming cost V 0 bases and J 5 bases, with 20 bases left between them. For the CDR3, the DNA is TGCGCCAGCAGCTTGGAGGTGGGGACTCCCCACCGGGAGACCCAGTACTTC. Residues: CASSLEVGTPHRETQYF.

The V gene is TRBV25-1, the J gene TRBJ1-4; 10 bases agree with TRBD1. From germline, CDR1 is MGHDK and CDR2 SYGVNS. The CDR3 length is 14 residues. Trimming cost V 4 bases and J 8 bases; bases outside gene matches: 4. The DNA of the CDR3 is TGTGCCAGCAGTGCGGGACAGGGGAGGGAAAAACTGTTTTTT. Amino acid sequence: CASSAGQGREKLFF.

This chain joins TRBV5-1 and TRBJ2-4; 12 bases align to TRBD2. The germline V gene encodes CDR1 SGHRS and CDR2 YFSETQ. The CDR3 has 16 residues. Trimming took 0 bases from V and 7 from J; bases not matched to a gene: 5. For the CDR3, the DNA is TGCGCCAGCAGCTTGGAGGCTAGCGGGAGGGGTAACATTCAGTACTTC. Amino acid sequence: CASSLEASGRGNIQYF.

This chain uses TRBV4-3 with TRBJ2-7; D may be TRBD1 (8 bases). The CDR3 loop spans 16 amino acids. Deletions cut 2 bases from V and 0 bases from J, with 14 bases between. Germline V gene data show CDR1 as LGHNA and CDR2 as YSLEER. The CDR3 DNA reads as TGCGCCAGCAGCCAATTAACAGGGGGGGCCTCCTACGAGCAGTACTTC. Translating gives CASSQLTGGASYEQYF.

The chain joins TRBV6-1 to TRBJ1-3; D might be TRBD1 (6 bases). Deletions cut 0 bases from V and 0 bases from J, with 9 bases between. CDR1 and CDR2 (germline): MNHNS, SASEGT. The CDR3 loop spans 16 amino acids. The chain's CDR3 is CASSEAPQGSGNTIYF. CDR3 DNA: TGTGCCAGCAGTGAAGCACCACAGGGCTCTGGAAACACCATATATTTT.

The chain carries TRBV5-4 and TRBJ1-2, with TRBD1 as a possible D gene (5 bases). The CDR3 extends over 16 amino acids. The V end lost 0 bases, the J end lost 1 base, and 13 bases lay between the germline ends. Germline CDR1 reads SGHNT; CDR2 reads YYREEE (reference sequence). The CDR3 region is CASSLARASSNYGYTF. The CDR3 region has the DNA TGTGCCAGCAGCTTGGCCAGGGCAAGTAGTAACTATGGCTACACCTTC.

Here the CDR3 DNA reads TGTGCCAGTATGGACAGGACAACTAATGAAAAACTGTTTTTT. It yields the protein CASMDRTTNEKLFF. This chain uses TRBV19 with TRBJ1-4; 7 bases agree with TRBD1. Germline CDR1 reads LNHDA; CDR2 reads SQIVND (reference sequence). V gave up 7 bases and J gave up 0 bases; unmatched junction bases: 2. CDR3 length: 14 residues. The full variable domain, rest sourced from reference TRBV19 and TRBJ1-4, is DGGITQSPKYLFRKEGQNVTLSCEQNLNHDAMYWYRQDPGQGLRLIYYSQIVNDFQKGDIAEGYSVSREKKESFPLTVTSAQKNPTAFYLCASMDRTTNEKLFFGSGTQLSVL.